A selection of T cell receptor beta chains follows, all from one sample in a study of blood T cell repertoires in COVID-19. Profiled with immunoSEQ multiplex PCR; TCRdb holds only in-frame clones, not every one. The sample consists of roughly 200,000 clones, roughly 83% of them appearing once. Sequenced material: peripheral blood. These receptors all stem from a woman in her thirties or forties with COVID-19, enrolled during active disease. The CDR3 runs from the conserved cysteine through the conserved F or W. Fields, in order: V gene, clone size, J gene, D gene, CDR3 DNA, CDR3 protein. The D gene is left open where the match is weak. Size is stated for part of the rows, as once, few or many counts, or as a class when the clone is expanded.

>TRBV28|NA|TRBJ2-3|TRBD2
TGTGCCAGCAGTGGGGACTACACAGATACGCAGTATTTT
CASSGDYTDTQYF
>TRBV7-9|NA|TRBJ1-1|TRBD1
TGTGCCAGCAGCTTCCGGGGGACAGAGGCCAACACTGAAGCTTTCTTT
CASSFRGTEANTEAFF
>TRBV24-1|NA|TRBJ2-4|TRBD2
TGTGCCACCCGTGATTTGACTAGCGGGGGGGCCGAGGGGGCCAAAAACATTCAGTACTTC
CATRDLTSGGAEGAKNIQYF
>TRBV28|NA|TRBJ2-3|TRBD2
TGTGCCAGCAGCCCCACTACCAGACTAGCGGGAGAGGCAGATACGCAGTATTTT
CASSPTTRLAGEADTQYF
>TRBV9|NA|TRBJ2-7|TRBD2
TGTGCCAGCAGCGTAGGAATAGCGGGGAACCACGAGCAGTACTTC
CASSVGIAGNHEQYF
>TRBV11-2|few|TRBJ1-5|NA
TGTGCCAGCAGCCGCAGCGACAGCAATCAGCCCCAGCATTTT
CASSRSDSNQPQHF
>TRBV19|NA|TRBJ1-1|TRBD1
TGTGCCAGTAGACAGGGACAGGGGATGACTGAAGCTTTCTTT
CASRQGQGMTEAFF
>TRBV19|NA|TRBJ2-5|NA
TGTGCCAGTAGCGGACAGCTTCAAGAGACCCAGTACTTC
CASSGQLQETQYF
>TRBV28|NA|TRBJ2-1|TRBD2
TGTGCCAGCAAAGTTCGTGTAGCGGGAGGTTACAATGAGCAGTTCTTC
CASKVRVAGGYNEQFF
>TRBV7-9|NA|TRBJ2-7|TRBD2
TGTGCCAGCAGCCCCCCTACGGCGGGAGGACCTATGTACGAGCAGTACTTC
CASSPPTAGGPMYEQYF
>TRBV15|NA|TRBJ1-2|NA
TGTGCCACCAGCAACCGACAGAGCGGCTACACCTTC
CATSNRQSGYTF
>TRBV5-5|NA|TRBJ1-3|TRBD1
TGTGCCAGCAGCTTGAGGGGACAGGCTGGAAACACCATATATTTT
CASSLRGQAGNTIYF
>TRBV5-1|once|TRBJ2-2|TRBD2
TGCGCCAGCAGCTTGAGAGCGGGGGCGAACACCGGGGAGCTGTTTTTT
CASSLRAGANTGELFF
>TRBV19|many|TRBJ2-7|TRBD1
TGTGCCAGTAGTGCCGGACAGGTCTCCTACGAGCAGTACTTC
CASSAGQVSYEQYF
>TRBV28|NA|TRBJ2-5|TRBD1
TGTGCCAGCAGTTTAGGGGCGACAGGGAAAGAGACCCAGTACTTC
CASSLGATGKETQYF
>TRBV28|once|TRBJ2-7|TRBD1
TGTGCCAGCAGTTCCTCCGGGACAGGGACCTACGAGCAGTACTTC
CASSSSGTGTYEQYF
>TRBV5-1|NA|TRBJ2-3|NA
TGCGCCAGCAGCCCCCGGGTCACAGATACGCAGTATTTT
CASSPRVTDTQYF
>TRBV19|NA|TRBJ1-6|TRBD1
TGTGCCAGTAGACAGGGGAACAATTCACCCCTCCACTTT
CASRQGNNSPLHF
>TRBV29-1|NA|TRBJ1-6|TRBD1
TGCAGCGTCCGGACAGGGGGCGCCCATTCACCCCTCCACTTT
CSVRTGGAHSPLHF
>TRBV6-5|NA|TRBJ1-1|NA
TGTGCCAGCGGCAGGGTTGAAGCTTTCTTT
CASGRVEAFF
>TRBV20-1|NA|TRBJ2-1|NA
TGCAGTGCTAGTAGAGGGCCTGGAAATGAGCAGTTCTTC
CSASRGPGNEQFF
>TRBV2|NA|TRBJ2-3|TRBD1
TGTGCCAGAGGGGGGACAGGGGGCACGGATACGCAGTATTTT
CARGGTGGTDTQYF
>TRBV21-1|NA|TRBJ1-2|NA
TGTGCCAGCAGCAAAGGGGGGGACAGGGCCCACTATGGCTACACCTTC
CASSKGGDRAHYGYTF
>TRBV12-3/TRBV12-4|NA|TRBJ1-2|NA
TGTGCCAGCAGTTTTTCTAGTGTGCTTGGCTACACCTTC
CASSFSSVLGYTF
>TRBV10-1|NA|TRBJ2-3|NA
TGCGCCAGCAGACAGGGTGGGAATACGCAGTATTTT
CASRQGGNTQYF
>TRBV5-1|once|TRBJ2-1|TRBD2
TGCGCCAGCAGCTTGGGGGGACTAGCGGGAAGCAGTGAGCAGTTCTTC
CASSLGGLAGSSEQFF
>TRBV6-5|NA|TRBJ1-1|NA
TGTGCCACAACGGGTCAGTGGAACACTGAAGCTTTCTTT
CATTGQWNTEAFF
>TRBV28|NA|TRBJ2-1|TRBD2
TGTGCCAGCAGTTTGAAGGGACTAGCGGGGGGGAACAATGAGCAGTTCTTC
CASSLKGLAGGNNEQFF
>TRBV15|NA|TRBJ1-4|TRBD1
TGTGCCACCAGCGGCACAGGGGGCTTTAATGAAAAACTGTTTTTT
CATSGTGGFNEKLFF
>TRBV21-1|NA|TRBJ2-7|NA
TGTGCCAGCAGCAAGGGGTACCGGGACAGGGGGCTGGGGGAGCAGTACTTC
CASSKGYRDRGLGEQYF
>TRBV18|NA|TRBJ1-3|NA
TGTGCCAGCTCACCGCAGACAGGCTCTTCCCCCATATATTTT
CASSPQTGSSPIYF
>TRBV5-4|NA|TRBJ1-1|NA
TGTGCCAGCAGCTTGGATTTGCGGTCGAACACTGAAGCTTTCTTT
CASSLDLRSNTEAFF
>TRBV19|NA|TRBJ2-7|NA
TGTGCCAGTAGTATAGATCTAATCCGGTCCTACGAGCAGTACTTC
CASSIDLIRSYEQYF
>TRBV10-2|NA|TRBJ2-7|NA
TGCGCCAGCCGGGACATCTCGAGCTCCTACGAGCAGTACTTC
CASRDISSSYEQYF
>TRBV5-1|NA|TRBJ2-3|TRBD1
TGCGCCAGCAGCTACGACAGGGGGAGAGATACGCAGTATTTT
CASSYDRGRDTQYF
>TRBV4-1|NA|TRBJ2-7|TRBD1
TGCGCCAGCAGCCAAGAAAGAAGACAGGGGGACTACGAGCAGTACTTC
CASSQERRQGDYEQYF
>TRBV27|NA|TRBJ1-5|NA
TGTGCCAGCAGTCCCGAAACAGGGTACAATCAGCCCCAGCATTTT
CASSPETGYNQPQHF
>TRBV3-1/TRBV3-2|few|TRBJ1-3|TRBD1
TGTGCCAGCAGCACGCGACAGGGACGCCGAAACACCATATATTTT
CASSTRQGRRNTIYF
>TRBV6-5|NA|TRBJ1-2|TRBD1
TGTGCCAGCAGTTACACCCTGGGACAGGGGAACTATGGCTACACCTTC
CASSYTLGQGNYGYTF
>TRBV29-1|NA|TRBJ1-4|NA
TGCGGGGGGGCGGGACGCGCAACTAATGAAAAACTGTTTTTT
CGGAGRATNEKLFF
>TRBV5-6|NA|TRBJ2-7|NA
TGTGCCAGCAGCTTGATTTCGTCAGGGGGGACCTCCTCCTACGAGCAGTACTTC
CASSLISSGGTSSYEQYF
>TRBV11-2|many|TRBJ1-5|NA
TGTGCCAGCAGCTTTCTATCCCATCAGCCCCAGCATTTT
CASSFLSHQPQHF
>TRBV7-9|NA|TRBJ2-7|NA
TGTGCCAGCAGCCAGTTTGGCTCCTACGAGCAGTACTTC
CASSQFGSYEQYF
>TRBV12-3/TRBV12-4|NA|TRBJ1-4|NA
TGTGCCAGCAGTCCCTCACAGGGAGAAAAACTGTTTTTT
CASSPSQGEKLFF
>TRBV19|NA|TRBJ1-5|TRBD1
TGTGCCAGTAGTTCATGGGGACAGGTGAATCAGCCCCAGCATTTT
CASSSWGQVNQPQHF
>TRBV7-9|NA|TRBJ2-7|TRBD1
TGTGCCAGCAGCCTGACAGGGTATGTTGCCGAGCAGTACTTC
CASSLTGYVAEQYF
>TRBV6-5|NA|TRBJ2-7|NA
TGTGCCAGCAGTTACGTCAGGAACCCCTACGAGCAGTACTTC
CASSYVRNPYEQYF
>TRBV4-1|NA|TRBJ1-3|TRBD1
TGCGCCAGCAGCTCGTATCGACAGGGGGCGTCTGGAAACACCATATATTTT
CASSSYRQGASGNTIYF
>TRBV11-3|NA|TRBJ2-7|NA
TGTGCCAGCAGCTTAGAAGGAGTCTACGAGCAGTACTTC
CASSLEGVYEQYF
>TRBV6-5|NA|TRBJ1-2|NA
TGTGCCAGCAGTTATGACTATAACTATGGCTACACCTTC
CASSYDYNYGYTF
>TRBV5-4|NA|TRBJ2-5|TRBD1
TGTGCCAGCAGCGGCACGGGACAGGGGCAAGAGACCCAGTACTTC
CASSGTGQGQETQYF
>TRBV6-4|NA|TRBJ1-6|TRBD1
TGTGCCAGCAGTGACTCGATGGGGCCAGGGGGCTATAATTCACCCCTCCACTTT
CASSDSMGPGGYNSPLHF
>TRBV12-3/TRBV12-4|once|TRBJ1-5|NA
TGTGCCACCCGGGTAGGGGAGGGTCAGCCCCAGCATTTT
CATRVGEGQPQHF